Described below is a single TCR beta chain sequence and its context. Its antigen is as yet unknown. This specimen belongs to a study of immune evolution from preneoplasia to lung adenocarcinoma. Patients had resection in Japan or China between the mid-2010s and the late 2010s. With V trimmed by 5 bases and J by 11 bases, 13 bases remained unmatched. This CDR3 comprises 15 residues. Germline assignment: CDR1 MDHEN and CDR2 SYDVKM. Repertoires were generated with immunoSEQ multiplex PCR, while TCRdb's copy carries only in-frame clones and drops some. In the table there are about 9,900 clones, 75% to 85% of which are singletons. Study outcomes and limitations: Later-stage lesions appeared to have more T cells, more diversity, less clonality.

The specimen sequenced was FFPE lung adenocarcinoma in situ tissue. This TCR derives from a person between 65 and 79 years old with lung adenocarcinoma. The chain recombines TRBV28 with TRBJ1-2, with 11 bases fitting TRBD1. CDR3 DNA: TGTGCCAGCAGTACATGGACAGGGGGCGTAAATCAGTACACCTTC. Its protein is CASSTWTGGVNQYTF.